The 18 T cell receptor beta chains below come from one sample, sequenced in a study of cytomegalovirus exposure and HLA in healthy donors. In the PCR, 60 Vbeta and 13 Jbeta primers were used. Using immunoSEQ multiplex PCR, the repertoire was profiled, and TCRdb retains in-frame clones only, with some absent. The table has approximately 170,000 clones, approximately 73% seen once. The sequenced sample was PBMCs. The receptors originated from a man aged 50 to 60 in good health and CMV-seronegative.

The V and J genes are TRBV19 and TRBJ1-5, with D maybe TRBD1 (6 bases). Trimming stripped 1 base from V and 4 bases from J, with 17 bases between. This CDR3 comprises 17 residues. CDR1 and CDR2 from the germline V gene are LNHDA and SQIVND (reference sequence). The CDR3 loop is CASSIGGYRAGNQPQHF. CDR3 in DNA: TGTGCCAGTAGTATAGGAGGTTACAGGGCTGGGAATCAGCCCCAGCATTTT.

The rearrangement uses TRBV9 and TRBJ2-7; TRBD1 is a possible D gene (7 bases). This CDR3 comprises 15 residues. V was pared by 1 base and J by 5 bases, with 16 bases between. Germline assignment: CDR1 SGDLS and CDR2 YYNGEE. CDR3 sequence reads: CASSVSSQGGHEQYF. In DNA, the CDR3 is TGTGCCAGCAGCGTATCCTCCCAGGGGGGTCACGAGCAGTACTTC.

This CDR3 is CASSQTTTGVYGYTF. Written as DNA, the CDR3 is TGTGCCAGCAGCCAAACTACGACAGGGGTGTATGGCTACACCTTC. The chain couples TRBV7-2 to TRBJ1-2; TRBD1 matches at 8 bases. After removal of 5 bases from V and 5 bases from J, the junction contained 10 bases not matched to a gene. The CDR3 contains 15 residues. Germline V lookup: CDR1 SGHTA, CDR2 FQGNSA.

The chain is built from TRBV10-3 and TRBJ1-5; 7 bases are a match to TRBD1. The CDR3 sequence is 17 residues long. Germline loops: CDR1 ENHRY, CDR2 SYGVKD. V trimming: 1 base; J trimming: 10 bases; junction bases outside the gene matches: 16. The CDR3 sequence is CAISEWLDRSYSQPQHF. The CDR3 nucleotides read TGTGCCATCAGTGAGTGGTTGGACAGGTCCTACAGTCAACCCCAGCATTTT.

The chain recombines TRBV27 with TRBJ2-2; the match to TRBD2 covers 11 bases. Germline V gene lookup returns CDR1 MNHEY and CDR2 SMNVEV (reference sequence). Trimming at V came to 5 bases and at J to 3 bases, leaving 5 bases not matched to a gene. CDR3 size: 16 residues. The DNA of the CDR3 is TGTGCCAGCAGTCCTAGCGGGGGGCCGTACACCGGGGAGCTGTTTTTT. Translated: CASSPSGGPYTGELFF.

Only a few counts were recorded for this clone. The gene calls are TRBV29-1 and TRBJ2-5; no firm D call. Germline V lookup: CDR1 SQVTM, CDR2 ANQGSEA. This CDR3 comprises 13 residues. V was shortened by 5 bases and J by 5 bases, with 15 bases between the two germline ends. In nucleotides, the CDR3 is TGCAGCGTTATAAAAGGAGATCGGGAGACCCAGTACTTC. Protein sequence: CSVIKGDRETQYF.

In this sample, this clone turned up a few times. The chain uses TRBV28 and TRBJ2-3, with 8 bases that match TRBD2. The ends lost 5 bases at V and 2 bases at J; junction bases unmatched: 9. The V gene's germline CDR1 is MDHEN and CDR2 SYDVKM. The CDR3 totals 16 residues. The CDR3 DNA reads TGTGCCAGCAGTCCCCAACGGGGGGGGATCACAGATACGCAGTATTTT. It translates to CASSPQRGGITDTQYF.

The gene calls are TRBV5-6 and TRBJ1-3; TRBD1 agrees at 8 bases. Trimming cost V 2 bases and J 0 bases; bases outside gene matches: 13. Per germline, CDR1 SGHDT and CDR2 YYEEEE. CDR3 size: 19 residues. CDR3 amino acids: CASSLRPGTGVNSGNTIYF. As DNA, the CDR3 is TGTGCCAGCAGCTTACGTCCCGGGACAGGAGTCAACTCTGGAAACACCATATATTTT.

This clone appeared a few times. In the same sample, other DNA sequences code for this CDR3. The gene calls are TRBV18 and TRBJ1-5, with a tentative D call TRBD1 (5 bases). The CDR3 is 13 residues long. V was clipped by 3 bases and J by 4 bases, with 7 bases between them. Germline loops: CDR1 KGHSH, CDR2 LQKENI. The CDR3, as DNA: TGTGCCAGCTCACCCGACAGAAATCAGCCCCAGCATTTT. Residues: CASSPDRNQPQHF.

The J gene is TRBJ1-2, the V gene TRBV6-5, with D perhaps TRBD1 (5 bases). The CDR3 is 12 amino acids. Germline-derived CDR1 and CDR2 are MNHEY and SVGAGI. V dropped 7 bases and J dropped 8 bases, with 14 bases sitting between them. The DNA of the CDR3 is TGTGCCAGCACCGGAGGGGTAAAAGGCTACACCTTC. As protein: CASTGGVKGYTF.

This chain uses TRBV5-1 with TRBJ2-3, with 10 bases matching TRBD2. From germline, CDR1 is SGHRS and CDR2 YFSETQ. V trimming: 3 bases; J trimming: 0 bases; junction bases outside the gene matches: 10. This CDR3 spans 18 amino acids. Written as DNA, the CDR3 is TGCGCCAGCAGCTCCGGGACTAGCGCCCCAGCTAGCACAGATACGCAGTATTTT. Its protein product is CASSSGTSAPASTDTQYF.

This clone was counted once. The chain employs TRBV5-6 and TRBJ1-5; 7 bases are shared with TRBD1. Germline trimming cut 3 bases from V and 0 bases from J; bases unmatched to any gene: 6. The length of the CDR3 is 16 residues. Germline V gene data show CDR1 as SGHDT and CDR2 as YYEEEE. Here the CDR3 reads CASSYRGQVSNQPQHF. Written as DNA, the CDR3 is TGTGCCAGCAGCTACCGCGGACAGGTTAGCAATCAGCCCCAGCATTTT.

The CDR3: CASSWTSANTQYF. CDR3 in DNA: TGTGCCAGCAGTTGGACTAGCGCCAATACGCAGTATTTT. The rearrangement joins TRBV28 to TRBJ2-3, with TRBD2 matching 9 bases. Per the germline V gene, CDR1 is MDHEN and CDR2 is SYDVKM. This CDR3 has 13 residues. V was pared by 4 bases and J by 7 bases, with 3 bases of the junction left unmatched.

The V and J genes are TRBV6-1 and TRBJ2-3, with TRBD2 matching 8 bases. Unmatched junction bases numbered 13, after V lost 11 bases and J lost 6 bases. From germline, CDR1 is MNHNS and CDR2 SASEGT. The CDR3 consists of 14 residues. CDR3 amino acids: CASQVSGGRDTQYF. CDR3 in DNA: TGTGCCTCCCAGGTCAGCGGGGGCAGGGATACGCAGTATTTT.

CDR3 nucleotide sequence: TGTGCCAGCAGTTACTCGCAGGGCCGCACAGATACGCAGTATTTT. Translation: CASSYSQGRTDTQYF. The chain joins TRBV6-5 to TRBJ2-3; possible D gene TRBD1, 5 bases. The germline V gene has CDR1 MNHEY and CDR2 SVGAGI. The ends were cut back, 0 bases at V and 1 base at J, with 8 bases in the middle. There are 15 residues in the CDR3.

This clone was detected a few times. The V and J genes are TRBV7-9 and TRBJ1-2, with D maybe TRBD1 (5 bases). V dropped 8 bases and J dropped 1 base, with 14 bases sitting between them. The CDR3 sequence is 14 residues long. From germline, CDR1 is SEHNR and CDR2 FQNEAQ (reference sequence). Written as DNA, the CDR3 is TGTGCCAGCTTAGGGACGGGAGGTAACTATGGCTACACCTTC. Residues: CASLGTGGNYGYTF.

The rearrangement joins TRBV6-6 to TRBJ2-2, with D unresolved. V lost 6 bases and J 7 bases, leaving 12 bases between the germline ends. The length of the CDR3 is 13 residues. Germline V gene lookup returns CDR1 MNHNY and CDR2 SVGAGI (reference sequence). The CDR3 is CASSPVSGGELFF. In DNA, the CDR3 is TGTGCCAGCAGCCCGGTCTCAGGCGGGGAGCTGTTTTTT.

This chain links TRBV11-2 with TRBJ1-1; D not certain. V dropped 2 bases and J dropped 0 bases, with 7 bases sitting between them. CDR1 and CDR2 (germline): SGHAT, FQNNGV. The CDR3 consists of 14 residues. CDR3: CASSLTAMNTEAFF. The CDR3 DNA reads TGTGCCAGCAGCTTAACAGCTATGAACACTGAAGCTTTCTTT.